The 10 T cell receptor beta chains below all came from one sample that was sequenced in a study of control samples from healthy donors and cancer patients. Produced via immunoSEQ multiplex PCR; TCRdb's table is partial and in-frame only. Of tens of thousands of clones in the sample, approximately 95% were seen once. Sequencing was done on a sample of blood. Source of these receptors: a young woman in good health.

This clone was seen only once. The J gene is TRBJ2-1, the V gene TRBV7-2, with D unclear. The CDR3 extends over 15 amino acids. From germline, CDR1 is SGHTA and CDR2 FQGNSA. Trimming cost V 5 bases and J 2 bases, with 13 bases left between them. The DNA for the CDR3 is TGTGCCAGCAGCCCCCCGGGCTGGACCTACAATGAGCAGTTCTTC. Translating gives CASSPPGWTYNEQFF.

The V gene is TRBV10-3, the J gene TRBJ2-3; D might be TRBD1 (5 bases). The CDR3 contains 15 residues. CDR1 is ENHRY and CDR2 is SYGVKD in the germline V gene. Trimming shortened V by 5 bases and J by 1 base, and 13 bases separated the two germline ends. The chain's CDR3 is CAISQGREGTDTQYF. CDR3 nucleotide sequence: TGTGCCATCAGTCAGGGCCGAGAAGGCACAGATACGCAGTATTTT.

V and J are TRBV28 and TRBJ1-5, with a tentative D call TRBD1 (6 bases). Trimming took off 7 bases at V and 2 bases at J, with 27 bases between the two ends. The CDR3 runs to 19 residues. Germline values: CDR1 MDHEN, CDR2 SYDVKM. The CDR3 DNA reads TGTGCCAGCATTCCGACCGGGACAAGGTCCCAGGGCGGCAATCAGCCCCAGCATTTT. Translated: CASIPTGTRSQGGNQPQHF.

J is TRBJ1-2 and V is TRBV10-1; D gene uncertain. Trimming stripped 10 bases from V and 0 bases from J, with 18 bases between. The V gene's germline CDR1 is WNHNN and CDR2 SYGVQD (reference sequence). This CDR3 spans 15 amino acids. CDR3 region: CAIHCFSVTNYGYTF. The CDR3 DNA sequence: TGCGCCATACATTGCTTCTCTGTTACTAACTATGGCTACACCTTC.

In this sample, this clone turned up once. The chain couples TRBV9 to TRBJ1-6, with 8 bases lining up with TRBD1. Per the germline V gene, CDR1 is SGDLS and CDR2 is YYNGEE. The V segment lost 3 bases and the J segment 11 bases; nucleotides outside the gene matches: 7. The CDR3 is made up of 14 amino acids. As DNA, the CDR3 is TGTGCCAGCAGCGATCGGACAGGGATGACACCCCTCCACTTT. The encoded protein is CASSDRTGMTPLHF.

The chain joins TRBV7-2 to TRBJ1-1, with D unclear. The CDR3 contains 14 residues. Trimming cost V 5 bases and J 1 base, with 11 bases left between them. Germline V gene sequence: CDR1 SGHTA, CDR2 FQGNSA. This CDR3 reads CASSISPENTEAFF. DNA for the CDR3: TGTGCCAGCAGCATATCCCCCGAGAACACTGAAGCTTTCTTT.

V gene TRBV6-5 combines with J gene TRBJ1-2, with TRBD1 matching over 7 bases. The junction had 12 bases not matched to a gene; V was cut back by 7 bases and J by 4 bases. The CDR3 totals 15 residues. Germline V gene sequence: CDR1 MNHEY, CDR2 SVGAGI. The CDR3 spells CASNPNRQGSYGYTF. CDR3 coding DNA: TGTGCCAGCAACCCTAACAGACAGGGAAGCTATGGCTACACCTTC.

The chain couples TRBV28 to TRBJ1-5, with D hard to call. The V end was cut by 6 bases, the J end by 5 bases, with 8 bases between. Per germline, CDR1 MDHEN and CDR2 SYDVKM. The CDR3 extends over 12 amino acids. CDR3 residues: CASRSNDQPQHF. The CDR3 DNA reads TGTGCCAGCAGGTCTAATGATCAGCCCCAGCATTTT.

The CDR3 bases are TGTGCCAGCAGCCAAGATTACGGAGGTCAGCCCCAGCATTTT. Translating gives CASSQDYGGQPQHF. V and J are TRBV3-1 (or the pseudogene TRBV3-2) and TRBJ1-5; no clear D gene. From germline, CDR1 is LGHDT and CDR2 YNNKEL (reference sequence). The CDR3 totals 14 residues. Trimming pared 0 bases from V and 6 bases from J, leaving 9 bases between.

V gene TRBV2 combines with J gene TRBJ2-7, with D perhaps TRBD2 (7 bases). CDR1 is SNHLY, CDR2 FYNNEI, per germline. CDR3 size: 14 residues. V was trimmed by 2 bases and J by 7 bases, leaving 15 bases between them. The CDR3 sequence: CASSERGGLGEQYF. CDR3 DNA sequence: TGTGCCAGCAGTGAAAGGGGGGGATTAGGGGAGCAGTACTTC.